The subject of this entry is one T cell receptor beta chain. What it binds is unknown. The entry originates in a study of blood T cells in healthy people across ages. Researchers report isolating at least 6.5 million PBMCs per sample. Regarding the study as a whole: Diversity was estimated from one million T cells, and these estimates were considered underestimates.

The germline V gene encodes CDR1 SGHTA and CDR2 FQGNSA. J gave up 3 bases and V 3 bases, and 7 bases lay outside the gene matches. The CDR3 has 17 amino acids. A sample-barcoded 5' primer and a J-beta primer mix were used in a second PCR of about 7 to 12 cycles. MiXCR, applied by TCRdb to the 5' RACE reads, yields one record per CDR3 protein. Of some 920,000 distinct CDR3 sequences listed, roughly 51% are singletons. This chain connects TRBV7-2 to TRBJ2-7, with TRBD2 matching 14 bases. This receptor was identified in a woman aged 55-70 years in good health. Material for sequencing was blood. CDR3 loop: CASSFDGTSGGGYEQYF. CDR3 nucleotide sequence: TGTGCCAGCAGCTTTGACGGGACTAGCGGGGGAGGCTACGAGCAGTACTTC.